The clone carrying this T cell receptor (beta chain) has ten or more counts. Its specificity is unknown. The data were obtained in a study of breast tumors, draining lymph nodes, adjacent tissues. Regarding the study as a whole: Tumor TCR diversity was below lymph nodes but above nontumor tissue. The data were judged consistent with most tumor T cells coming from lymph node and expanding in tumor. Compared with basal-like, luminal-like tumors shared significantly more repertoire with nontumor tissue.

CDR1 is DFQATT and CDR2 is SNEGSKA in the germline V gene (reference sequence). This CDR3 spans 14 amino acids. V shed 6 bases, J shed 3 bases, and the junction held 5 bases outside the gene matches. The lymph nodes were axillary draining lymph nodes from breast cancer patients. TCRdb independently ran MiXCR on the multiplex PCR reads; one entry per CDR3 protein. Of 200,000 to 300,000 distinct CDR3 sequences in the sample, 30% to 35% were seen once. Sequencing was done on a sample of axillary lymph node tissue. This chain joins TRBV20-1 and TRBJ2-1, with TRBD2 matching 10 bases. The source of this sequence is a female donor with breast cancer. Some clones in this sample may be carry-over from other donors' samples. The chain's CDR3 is CSAKLAGFYNEQFF. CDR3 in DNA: TGCAGTGCCAAACTAGCGGGATTCTACAATGAGCAGTTCTTC.